This TCR beta chain was found in a study of T cells in Graves' hyperthyroidism and ophthalmopathy. TCR beta CDR3 sequences were amplified from RNA transcripts. An initial round of RT-PCR targeting the TCR CDR3 relied on the HTBI primer set. TCRdb reanalysed the multiplex PCR reads using MiXCR and keeps one entry per CDR3 protein. The data contain 750,000 to 900,000 distinct CDR3 sequences, roughly 37% of them singletons. The CDR3 contains 15 residues. V was shortened by 5 bases and J by 4 bases, with 17 bases between the two germline ends. Germline V gene data show CDR1 as SNHLY and CDR2 as FYNNEI. Hyperthyroidism in the patients, aged 18 to 65, was newly diagnosed and under 2 months in duration.

The sequence was collected from a man between 18 and 35 years old with Graves' hyperthyroidism. Input material: blood. The J gene is TRBJ1-1, the V gene TRBV2; unclear D gene. In nucleotides, the CDR3 is TGTGCCAGCAGTATTCAGGAGGGTGAGGTCACTGAAGCTTTCTTT. Its translation is CASSIQEGEVTEAFF.